The rows below give T cell receptor beta chains drawn from one sample of a study of cytomegalovirus exposure and HLA in healthy donors. TCRdb's table, derived via immunoSEQ multiplex PCR, lists solely in-frame clones and lacks some. There are 85,000 to 130,000 clones in the sample; approximately 80% occur only once, and 1.2% lies in the top ten. Material: PBMCs. The receptors shown here come from a woman aged 18-29 years in good health and CMV-seronegative. The CDR3 runs from the conserved cysteine through the conserved F or W. Fields, in order: CDR3 length, V gene, D gene, J gene, clone size, CDR3 protein, CDR3 DNA. A D gene is named only where the DNA matches it firmly. A clone size is listed for some rows: how often the clone was seen (once, few, many), or a class if it is expanded.

>13|TRBV28|TRBD1|TRBJ2-7|once
CASRLGQADEQYF
TGTGCCAGCAGGTTGGGACAGGCAGACGAGCAGTACTTC
>16|TRBV11-2|-|TRBJ2-1|-
CASSSGPGGSYNEQFF
TGTGCCAGCAGCTCCGGCCCGGGTGGCTCCTACAATGAGCAGTTCTTC
>18|TRBV4-3|TRBD1|TRBJ1-2|-
CASSQAGGADYYGYGYTF
TGCGCCAGCAGCCAAGCAGGGGGCGCCGACTACTACGGCTATGGCTACACCTTC
>17|TRBV9|-|TRBJ1-6|-
CASSAKQRSSYNSPLHF
TGTGCCAGCAGCGCCAAACAGCGGAGCTCCTATAATTCACCCCTCCACTTT
>15|TRBV6-4|TRBD1|TRBJ2-3|-
CASSRGQGATDTQYF
TGTGCCAGCAGTCGAGGACAGGGGGCAACAGATACGCAGTATTTT
>15|TRBV15|-|TRBJ2-3|-
CATSELSRTTDTQYF
TGTGCCACCAGCGAACTTTCGAGAACCACAGATACGCAGTATTTT
>15|TRBV4-3|TRBD1|TRBJ1-1|few
CASSQGTGLNTEAFF
TGCGCCAGCAGCCAAGGGACAGGGTTGAACACTGAAGCTTTCTTT
>18|TRBV7-9|-|TRBJ2-1|-
CASSNSSSGRLSYNEQFF
TGTGCCAGCAGCAATTCATCCTCGGGTCGCCTCTCCTACAATGAGCAGTTCTTC
>13|TRBV7-2|TRBD2|TRBJ2-1|-
CASSITSDDEQFF
TGTGCCAGCAGCATTACTAGCGACGATGAGCAGTTCTTC
>17|TRBV4-1|-|TRBJ1-3|-
CASSQLEDVGSGNTIYF
TGCGCCAGCAGCCAATTGGAGGACGTGGGCTCTGGAAACACCATATATTTT
>15|TRBV5-5|TRBD1|TRBJ2-7|-
CASSLAGTGSNEQYF
TGTGCCAGCAGCTTGGCCGGGACAGGGTCTAACGAGCAGTACTTC
>14|TRBV29-1|-|TRBJ1-1|-
CSARGGQMNTEAFF
TGCAGCGCCCGTGGCGGGCAGATGAACACTGAAGCTTTCTTT
>12|TRBV5-1|-|TRBJ2-3|-
CASSLKPDTQYF
TGCGCCAGCAGCTTGAAGCCAGATACGCAGTATTTT
>14|TRBV7-3|TRBD1|TRBJ2-2|-
CASSRDSQAGELFF
TGTGCCAGCAGCCGGGACAGCCAAGCCGGGGAGCTGTTTTTT
>16|TRBV5-4|TRBD1|TRBJ2-4|-
CASSARLDRGKDIQYF
TGTGCCAGCAGCGCGCGCCTCGACAGGGGGAAGGACATTCAGTACTTC
>14|TRBV6-5|TRBD1|TRBJ1-5|few
CASSWGQHNQPQHF
TGTGCCAGCAGCTGGGGACAGCACAATCAGCCCCAGCATTTT
>15|TRBV5-1|TRBD2|TRBJ2-3|-
CASSLVAGETDTQYF
TGCGCCAGCAGCTTGGTTGCGGGGGAAACAGATACGCAGTATTTT
>16|TRBV19|-|TRBJ1-3|-
CASSPNRDEVGNTIYF
TGTGCCAGTAGTCCGAACAGGGATGAGGTTGGAAACACCATATATTTT
>17|TRBV19|-|TRBJ1-1|once
CASSIGQGRTMNTEAFF
TGTGCCAGTAGTATAGGGCAGGGGAGAACGATGAACACTGAAGCTTTCTTT
>12|TRBV7-9|-|TRBJ2-1|-
CSSSFGVGHKFF
TGTTCCAGCAGCTTTGGGGTAGGACACAAGTTCTTC
>10|TRBV2|-|TRBJ1-1|-
CASSNYGAFF
TGTGCCAGCAGTAACTATGGGGCTTTCTTT
>19|TRBV12-1|-|TRBJ2-4|-
CASSPPHLLAGGPGDIQYF
TGTGCCAGCAGCCCCCCCCATCTGCTAGCGGGGGGCCCGGGGGACATTCAGTACTTC
>14|TRBV19|-|TRBJ2-3|-
CASSRQESTDTQYF
TGTGCCAGTAGTCGACAGGAAAGCACAGATACGCAGTATTTT
>16|TRBV5-1|TRBD1|TRBJ2-5|-
CASSSTGTVAAETQYF
TGCGCCAGCAGTTCGACCGGGACAGTTGCGGCAGAGACCCAGTACTTC
>15|TRBV4-3|TRBD1|TRBJ2-7|-
CASSQDARGTNEQYF
TGCGCCAGCAGCCAAGATGCCAGGGGGACCAACGAGCAGTACTTC
>22|TRBV6-4|TRBD2|TRBJ2-1|-
CASSDFSSCREREAQSYNEQFF
TGTGCCAGCAGTGACTTCTCCAGTTGTCGGGAGCGGGAGGCGCAATCCTACAATGAGCAGTTCTTC
>19|TRBV4-3|TRBD2|TRBJ2-3|-
CASSLKGQSSGGATDTQYF
TGCGCCAGCAGCCTAAAGGGTCAATCTAGCGGGGGGGCCACAGATACGCAGTATTTT
>15|TRBV18|-|TRBJ1-1|-
CASSPLQGSDTEAFF
TGTGCCAGCTCTCCGTTACAGGGTTCCGACACTGAAGCTTTCTTT
>15|TRBV5-3|-|TRBJ1-6|-
CARSGPGVSNSPLHF
TGTGCCAGAAGCGGACCAGGGGTATCAAATTCACCCCTCCACTTT
>15|TRBV5-1|-|TRBJ1-1|-
CASSPNTGFDTEAFF
TGCGCCAGCAGCCCAAATACAGGGTTTGACACTGAAGCTTTCTTT
>12|TRBV9|-|TRBJ2-1|-
CASSVGRDEQFF
TGTGCCAGCAGCGTAGGGAGGGATGAGCAGTTCTTC
>16|TRBV5-1|TRBD1|TRBJ2-1|-
CASSLAGTGTYNEQFF
TGCGCCAGCAGCTTGGCTGGGACAGGGACTTACAATGAGCAGTTCTTC
>17|TRBV7-2|TRBD2|TRBJ2-5|-
CASSLAPSGRLIETQYF
TGTGCCAGCAGCTTAGCGCCAAGCGGGAGGTTGATAGAGACCCAGTACTTC
>15|TRBV6-1|TRBD2|TRBJ2-5|-
CASSEISGGQETQYF
TGTGCCAGCAGTGAGATTTCGGGGGGCCAAGAGACCCAGTACTTC
>16|TRBV4-1|TRBD2|TRBJ2-7|-
CASSQAGAGESYEQYF
TGCGCCAGCAGCCAAGCCGGAGCGGGAGAATCCTACGAGCAGTACTTC
>16|TRBV15|-|TRBJ1-3|-
CATSRSSVTSGNTIYF
TGTGCCACCAGCAGATCGAGCGTGACCTCTGGAAACACCATATATTTT
>16|TRBV5-1|-|TRBJ2-5|-
CASSAIPDSREETQYF
TGCGCCAGCAGCGCAATACCAGACTCTCGAGAAGAGACCCAGTACTTC
>15|TRBV4-2|-|TRBJ1-2|-
CASSSSVRVEHGYTF
TGTGCCAGCAGCTCCTCGGTCAGGGTGGAGCATGGCTACACCTTC
>16|TRBV18|TRBD1|TRBJ1-6|-
CASSPTGGYYNSPLHF
TGTGCCAGCTCACCAACAGGGGGCTACTATAATTCACCCCTCCACTTT
>17|TRBV7-9|-|TRBJ1-2|-
CASSLGAGRGLSDGYTF
TGTGCCAGCAGCTTAGGGGCTGGACGGGGATTGAGTGATGGCTACACCTTC
>15|TRBV6-5|-|TRBJ2-1|-
CASTGTGLGENEQFF
TGTGCCAGCACAGGTACAGGGTTAGGCGAGAATGAGCAGTTCTTC
>16|TRBV4-3|-|TRBJ1-4|-
CASSQRPGGGGEKLFF
TGCGCCAGCAGCCAGCGACCAGGTGGGGGCGGTGAAAAACTGTTTTTT
>12|TRBV4-1|-|TRBJ1-2|-
CASSGQVAGYTF
TGCGCCAGCAGTGGGCAGGTCGCTGGCTACACCTTC
>15|TRBV4-3|TRBD1|TRBJ1-2|-
CASSQTGTGLYGYTF
TGCGCCAGCAGCCAGACCGGGACAGGACTTTATGGCTACACCTTC
>16|TRBV18|TRBD1|TRBJ2-2|-
CASSHDRALNTGELFF
TGTGCCAGCTCACACGACAGGGCCCTGAACACCGGGGAGCTGTTTTTT
>13|TRBV28|-|TRBJ1-3|few
CASSFQSGNTIYF
TGTGCCAGCAGTTTTCAGTCGGGAAACACCATATATTTT
>15|TRBV2|-|TRBJ2-5|-
CASIRRADKEETQYF
TGTGCCAGCATCCGGAGGGCAGACAAGGAGGAGACCCAGTACTTC